A selection of T cell receptor beta chains follows, all from one sample in a study of regulatory T cells in long-lasting Graves disease. TCRdb analysed the multiplex PCR reads with MiXCR anew, one entry per CDR3 protein. The sample lists 580,000 or so distinct CDR3 sequences; about 16% were seen once. These records were also assigned to another study, of T cells in Graves' hyperthyroidism and ophthalmopathy.

Sequenced here: peripheral blood mononuclear cells (PBMCs), sampled at new diagnosis, from a patient treated with antithyroid drugs. The receptor source for this set is a man between 18 and 29 years old with Graves disease. Both conserved end residues are part of each CDR3. Each record gives: clone size, V gene, J gene, D gene, CDR3 DNA, CDR3 protein. D genes are given only for firm matches. Not every row has a clone size; where given, it reads once, few, many or a size class.

abundance: -
v_gene: TRBV10-3
j_gene: TRBJ1-5
d_gene: -
CDR3nt: TGTGCCATCAGTGATGGGGGGCCCGCGGGAAATCAGCCCCAGCATTTT
CDR3aa: CAISDGGPAGNQPQHF

abundance: few
v_gene: TRBV27
j_gene: TRBJ2-1
d_gene: -
CDR3nt: TGTGCCAGCAGGAACCCCGAGCGGTACTCCTACAATGAGCAGTTCTTC
CDR3aa: CASRNPERYSYNEQFF

abundance: -
v_gene: TRBV9
j_gene: TRBJ1-2
d_gene: -
CDR3nt: TGTGCCAGCAGCGTAGGGTCTAAGGTCTATGGCTACACCTTC
CDR3aa: CASSVGSKVYGYTF

abundance: many
v_gene: TRBV13
j_gene: TRBJ2-2
d_gene: TRBD2
CDR3nt: TGTGCCAGCAGCTTACGGCGGGAGCGGACCGGGGAGCTGTTTTTT
CDR3aa: CASSLRRERTGELFF

abundance: many
v_gene: TRBV30
j_gene: TRBJ2-2
d_gene: TRBD1
CDR3nt: TGTGCCTGGAGCCCGACAGGGTTCACCGGGGAGCTGTTTTTT
CDR3aa: CAWSPTGFTGELFF

abundance: many
v_gene: TRBV7-2
j_gene: TRBJ2-7
d_gene: TRBD2
CDR3nt: TGTGCCAGCAGCTTAGCTCCCGGAGCTAGCGGGGGGTCGGGGGAGCAGTACTTC
CDR3aa: CASSLAPGASGGSGEQYF

abundance: many
v_gene: TRBV3-1
j_gene: TRBJ2-1
d_gene: -
CDR3nt: TGTGCCAGCAGCCCCAGCCGGGCGGGTGAGCAGTTCTTC
CDR3aa: CASSPSRAGEQFF

abundance: few
v_gene: TRBV3-1
j_gene: TRBJ2-7
d_gene: TRBD2
CDR3nt: TGTGCCAGCAGCCACGGTGCTAGCGGGAATTTCCACGAGCAGTACTTC
CDR3aa: CASSHGASGNFHEQYF

abundance: -
v_gene: TRBV10-3
j_gene: TRBJ1-4
d_gene: -
CDR3nt: TGTGCCATCAGGGAAGATGAAAAACTGTTTTTT
CDR3aa: CAIREDEKLFF

abundance: few
v_gene: TRBV4-1
j_gene: TRBJ2-2
d_gene: -
CDR3nt: TGCGCCAGCAGGAAGAACAGGGCCGCGAACACCGGGGAGCTGTTTTTT
CDR3aa: CASRKNRAANTGELFF

abundance: few
v_gene: TRBV4-2
j_gene: TRBJ1-4
d_gene: -
CDR3nt: TGTGCCAGCAGCCCTTACCAGTGGGGGGTTAATGAAAAACTGTTTTTT
CDR3aa: CASSPYQWGVNEKLFF

abundance: few
v_gene: TRBV19
j_gene: TRBJ2-1
d_gene: -
CDR3nt: TGTGCCAGTAGTATGCGAAACTACAATGAGCAGTTCTTC
CDR3aa: CASSMRNYNEQFF

abundance: few
v_gene: TRBV3-1
j_gene: TRBJ2-6
d_gene: -
CDR3nt: TGTGCCAGCAGCCAAGAAAGGTTATCTGGGGCCAACGTCCTGACTTTC
CDR3aa: CASSQERLSGANVLTF

abundance: many
v_gene: TRBV6-1
j_gene: TRBJ2-3
d_gene: TRBD1
CDR3nt: TGTGCCAGCAGCCCACCACCCCGACAGGGAGTGGATACGCAGTATTTT
CDR3aa: CASSPPPRQGVDTQYF

abundance: few
v_gene: TRBV19
j_gene: TRBJ2-5
d_gene: TRBD1
CDR3nt: TGTGCCAGTAGTATCAACAGGGGTCAAGAGACCCAGTACTTC
CDR3aa: CASSINRGQETQYF

abundance: -
v_gene: TRBV5-6
j_gene: TRBJ2-3
d_gene: TRBD2
CDR3nt: TGTGCCAGCAGCTTGTCTAGCGGGAGGCCTCAGGTTAACACAGATACGCAGTATTTT
CDR3aa: CASSLSSGRPQVNTDTQYF

abundance: few
v_gene: TRBV2
j_gene: TRBJ2-2
d_gene: -
CDR3nt: TGTGCCAGCAGGTACTCTACGAACACCGGGGAGCTGTTTTTT
CDR3aa: CASRYSTNTGELFF

abundance: many
v_gene: TRBV20-1
j_gene: TRBJ2-7
d_gene: -
CDR3nt: TGCAGTGCTTCCCGGCAGGGTGGAGAGCAGTACTTC
CDR3aa: CSASRQGGEQYF

abundance: -
v_gene: TRBV25-1
j_gene: TRBJ2-7
d_gene: -
CDR3nt: TGTGCCAGCAGTGAGGTGGGGCCCTCAGCCTACGAGCAGTACTTC
CDR3aa: CASSEVGPSAYEQYF

abundance: many
v_gene: TRBV3-1
j_gene: TRBJ2-5
d_gene: TRBD2
CDR3nt: TGTGCCAGCAGCCAAGAGGGACTAGCGGGTGTGAAGACCCAGTACTTC
CDR3aa: CASSQEGLAGVKTQYF

abundance: few
v_gene: TRBV20-1
j_gene: TRBJ2-5
d_gene: TRBD2
CDR3nt: TGCAGTGCTAGGGGACGACTAGCGGGGTACCAAGAGACCCAGTACTTC
CDR3aa: CSARGRLAGYQETQYF

abundance: many
v_gene: TRBV28
j_gene: TRBJ1-1
d_gene: -
CDR3nt: TGTGCCATCCAGACAAGAGGGTCCTCTATGAACACTGAAGCTTTCTTT
CDR3aa: CAIQTRGSSMNTEAFF

abundance: many
v_gene: TRBV5-1
j_gene: TRBJ2-1
d_gene: -
CDR3nt: TGCGCCAGCAGCTTGCCCGGGAGTGGTTACAATGAGCAGTTCTTC
CDR3aa: CASSLPGSGYNEQFF

abundance: many
v_gene: TRBV5-1
j_gene: TRBJ2-1
d_gene: -
CDR3nt: TGCGCCAGCAAATCGGGCGGGGCCTACAATGAGCAGTTCTTC
CDR3aa: CASKSGGAYNEQFF

abundance: few
v_gene: TRBV9
j_gene: TRBJ2-5
d_gene: -
CDR3nt: TGTGCCAGCAGCGGGGTATCAGAGACCCAGTACTTC
CDR3aa: CASSGVSETQYF

abundance: few
v_gene: TRBV7-9
j_gene: TRBJ2-5
d_gene: TRBD1
CDR3nt: TGTGCCAGCAGCGGACGGGACAGGGGAGAGACCCAGTACTTC
CDR3aa: CASSGRDRGETQYF

abundance: few
v_gene: TRBV5-1
j_gene: TRBJ2-4
d_gene: -
CDR3nt: TGCGCCAGCAGCTTGACGGGCAGCCTAGCCAAAAACATTCAGTACTTC
CDR3aa: CASSLTGSLAKNIQYF

abundance: few
v_gene: TRBV27
j_gene: TRBJ2-2
d_gene: TRBD2
CDR3nt: TGTGCCAGCAGTCCGGGGGGGGCTGGCGGGGAGCTGTTTTTT
CDR3aa: CASSPGGAGGELFF

abundance: -
v_gene: TRBV5-4
j_gene: TRBJ2-1
d_gene: TRBD2
CDR3nt: TGTGCCAGCAGCCTGGGACTAGCGGGAGGTGCTGAGCAGTTCTTC
CDR3aa: CASSLGLAGGAEQFF

abundance: many
v_gene: TRBV2
j_gene: TRBJ2-5
d_gene: -
CDR3nt: TGTGCCAGTCCGTCGGGGAAAACCTCCCAAGAGACCCAGTACTTC
CDR3aa: CASPSGKTSQETQYF

abundance: few
v_gene: TRBV7-9
j_gene: TRBJ1-4
d_gene: TRBD1
CDR3nt: TGTGCCAGCAGCCTACCTCCAGGACAGGGAAATGAAAAACTGTTTTTT
CDR3aa: CASSLPPGQGNEKLFF

abundance: -
v_gene: TRBV6-1
j_gene: TRBJ2-7
d_gene: TRBD2
CDR3nt: TGTGCCAGCAGACCTCTTAAAGCGGGATTATTATACGAGCAGTACTTC
CDR3aa: CASRPLKAGLLYEQYF

abundance: many
v_gene: TRBV7-3
j_gene: TRBJ2-3
d_gene: -
CDR3nt: TGTGCCAGCAGCTTATCTGGGTCCTCTAGCGACGATAATACGCAGTATTTT
CDR3aa: CASSLSGSSSDDNTQYF

abundance: -
v_gene: TRBV13
j_gene: TRBJ2-2
d_gene: TRBD1
CDR3nt: TGTGCCAGCAGCTTACGACAGGGGGCGAGCACCGGGGAGCTGTTTTTT
CDR3aa: CASSLRQGASTGELFF

abundance: many
v_gene: TRBV11-2
j_gene: TRBJ2-1
d_gene: TRBD2
CDR3nt: TGTGCCAGCAGCCAGGGGGCTAGCGGGAGAGACGGCAATGAGCAGTTCTTC
CDR3aa: CASSQGASGRDGNEQFF

abundance: many
v_gene: TRBV5-5
j_gene: TRBJ2-1
d_gene: TRBD2
CDR3nt: TGTGCCAGCAATCGGGAGGGCAATGAGCAGTTCTTC
CDR3aa: CASNREGNEQFF

abundance: -
v_gene: TRBV29-1
j_gene: TRBJ2-5
d_gene: -
CDR3nt: TGCAGCTTATCACTTGTGCGTGGGAGAGAGACCCAGTACTTC
CDR3aa: CSLSLVRGRETQYF

abundance: -
v_gene: TRBV14
j_gene: TRBJ1-1
d_gene: TRBD1
CDR3nt: TGTGCCAGCAGCCACTTCTTCGGACAGGGGGGCACTGAAGCTTTCTTT
CDR3aa: CASSHFFGQGGTEAFF

abundance: -
v_gene: TRBV29-1
j_gene: TRBJ2-1
d_gene: -
CDR3nt: TGCAGCTCGGAGGGACAGCCCTACAATGAGCAGTTCTTC
CDR3aa: CSSEGQPYNEQFF

abundance: many
v_gene: TRBV18
j_gene: TRBJ2-2
d_gene: -
CDR3nt: TGTGCCAGCTCACCACTGAAGTCTCTTAACGCGAACACCGGGGAGCTGTTTTTT
CDR3aa: CASSPLKSLNANTGELFF

abundance: few
v_gene: TRBV29-1
j_gene: TRBJ2-5
d_gene: -
CDR3nt: TGCAGCGTTACCGCCTCAGGAGAGACCCAGTACTTC
CDR3aa: CSVTASGETQYF

abundance: -
v_gene: TRBV18
j_gene: TRBJ2-7
d_gene: -
CDR3nt: TGTGCCAGCTCACCTTCACAGGGAGGGCCGTACGAGCAGTACTTC
CDR3aa: CASSPSQGGPYEQYF

abundance: -
v_gene: TRBV9
j_gene: TRBJ1-1
d_gene: -
CDR3nt: TGTGCCAGCAGCGTCCTGACAGAGGAAGCTTTCTTT
CDR3aa: CASSVLTEEAFF

abundance: once
v_gene: TRBV9
j_gene: TRBJ1-2
d_gene: -
CDR3nt: TGTGCCAGCAGCGTAGGAGGGGGGGGTAACTATGGCTACACCTTC
CDR3aa: CASSVGGGGNYGYTF

abundance: many
v_gene: TRBV11-1
j_gene: TRBJ1-1
d_gene: -
CDR3nt: TGTGCCAGCAGCTTAGCCACTGAAGCTTTCTTT
CDR3aa: CASSLATEAFF

abundance: -
v_gene: TRBV2
j_gene: TRBJ2-7
d_gene: TRBD1
CDR3nt: TGTGCCAGCAAACAGGGGGCCTACGAGCAGTACTTC
CDR3aa: CASKQGAYEQYF

abundance: few
v_gene: TRBV3-1
j_gene: TRBJ1-3
d_gene: -
CDR3nt: TGTGCCAGCAGCCAAGAAGATTGGGTGACTGGGGGGCTCTCTGGAAACACCATATATTTT
CDR3aa: CASSQEDWVTGGLSGNTIYF

abundance: -
v_gene: TRBV20-1
j_gene: TRBJ1-4
d_gene: -
CDR3nt: TGCAGTGCTATTGAGACATCTAATGAAAAACTGTTTTTT
CDR3aa: CSAIETSNEKLFF

abundance: -
v_gene: TRBV28
j_gene: TRBJ2-1
d_gene: TRBD2
CDR3nt: TGTGCCAGCAGTCAGCGGGGGAAGCGGAATGAGCAGTTCTTC
CDR3aa: CASSQRGKRNEQFF

abundance: many
v_gene: TRBV2
j_gene: TRBJ1-1
d_gene: -
CDR3nt: TGTGCCAGCAGAGCAGGGGTTGTGAACACTGAAGCTTTCTTT
CDR3aa: CASRAGVVNTEAFF

abundance: many
v_gene: TRBV29-1
j_gene: TRBJ2-1
d_gene: -
CDR3nt: TGCAGCGGCGGGACTTTGAGCTCCTACAATGAGCAGTTCTTC
CDR3aa: CSGGTLSSYNEQFF

abundance: many
v_gene: TRBV2
j_gene: TRBJ2-1
d_gene: TRBD2
CDR3nt: TGTGCCAGCAGGATAGCGGGGTTATACAATGAGCAGTTCTTC
CDR3aa: CASRIAGLYNEQFF

abundance: few
v_gene: TRBV29-1
j_gene: TRBJ2-7
d_gene: -
CDR3nt: TGCAGCGACGAGGGGGGGGAGGGCTACGAGCAGTACTTC
CDR3aa: CSDEGGEGYEQYF